This T cell receptor (beta chain) is drawn from a study of blood T cells in healthy people across ages. CDR3 size: 17 residues. V trimming: 6 bases; J trimming: 5 bases; junction bases outside the gene matches: 9. The germline V gene has CDR1 LGHNA and CDR2 YSLEER. Total RNA was isolated from each sample in quantities of at least 5.5 micrograms. With a J-beta primer mix and a sample-barcoded 5' primer, a second PCR ran about 6 to 11 cycles. Each cDNA molecule was tagged by a template-switch adaptor with 12 random nucleotides. From the 5' RACE reads, TCRdb called clonotypes with MiXCR, one entry per CDR3 protein. In the table there are fewer than 800,000 distinct CDR3 sequences, about 25% of which are singletons. In its sample, this clonotype was seen a few times. These data were likewise used in another study, on T cells of mothers and their children. That report notes: Samples were provided by three healthy Caucasian mothers and their six children. Once extracted, all RNA went into cDNA synthesis at around 1.5 ug per 15 ul.

This rearrangement joins TRBV4-3 to TRBJ2-1; 14 bases line up with TRBD2. This sequence originates from a boy aged 5-17 years in good health. The sequenced sample was blood. CDR3 region: CASSRLAGGVGDNEQFF. Written as DNA, the CDR3 is TGCGCCAGCAGTCGACTAGCGGGGGGGGTTGGCGACAATGAGCAGTTCTTC.